This T cell receptor (delta chain) was captured by sequencing in a study of gamma-delta T cells after stem cell transplantation. TCRdb applied CATT to the RT-PCR reads for clone calling. The table has approximately 1,300 delta-chain clones, around 6.7% seen once. By proportion, this clone is medium-sized. CDR3 size: 19 residues. CDR1 and CDR2 from the germline V gene are GEAIGNYY and EKD. After removal of 1 base from V and 0 bases from J, the junction contained 13 bases not matched to a gene. The receptor was isolated from a human donor. It is not recorded whose cells these are; they may come from a transplant donor. The chain couples TRDV2 to TRDJ1, with 10 bases lining up with TRDD3. The sample consisted of gamma-delta T cells. The chain's CDR3 is CACDTIGGYAEPYTDKLIF. In DNA, the CDR3 is TGTGCCTGTGACACTATCGGGGGATACGCTGAACCGTACACCGATAAACTCATCTTT.